This is a list of T cell receptor beta chains from one sample in a study of T and B cells in COVID-19 patients. Using its own MiXCR run on the multiplex PCR reads, TCRdb lists one record per CDR3 protein. In the table there are roughly 4,800 distinct CDR3 sequences, about 22% of which are singletons. Sequenced material: blood. These receptors were taken from a human donor with active COVID-19. The CDR3 runs from the conserved cysteine through the conserved F or W. Each record gives: D gene, J gene, V gene, clone size, CDR3 protein, CDR3 DNA. A D gene is named only where the DNA matches it firmly. Clone size, where shown, is once, few, many, or a class for clones that have expanded.

D: -; J: TRBJ2-1; V: TRBV10-3; size: medium-sized; CDR3: CAISETRNSYNEQFF; DNA: TGTGCCATCAGTGAGACTAGAAACTCCTACAATGAGCAGTTCTTC
D: TRBD2; J: TRBJ2-1; V: TRBV30; size: -; CDR3: CAWSHTGTSGWHGGNEQFF; DNA: TGTGCCTGGTCCCACACCGGGACTAGCGGGTGGCATGGGGGGAATGAGCAGTTCTTC
D: -; J: TRBJ2-3; V: TRBV28; size: -; CDR3: CASSFVAVRTDTQYF; DNA: TGTGCCAGCAGTTTTGTGGCGGTACGCACAGATACGCAGTATTTT
D: -; J: TRBJ2-1; V: TRBV5-1; size: many; CDR3: CASSLAELREQFF; DNA: TGCGCCAGCAGCTTGGCGGAGCTTCGGGAGCAGTTCTTC
D: TRBD1; J: TRBJ2-6; V: TRBV6-5; size: medium-sized; CDR3: CASSQGVRANVLTF; DNA: TGTGCCAGCAGCCAGGGGGTTCGGGCCAACGTCCTGACTTTC
D: -; J: TRBJ1-1; V: TRBV6-2/TRBV6-3; size: -; CDR3: CASSSWSQAVNTEAFF; DNA: TGTGCCAGCAGTTCCTGGTCCCAGGCGGTGAACACTGAAGCTTTCTTT
D: -; J: TRBJ2-1; V: TRBV7-3; size: once; CDR3: CASSLMGVTEEQFF; DNA: TGTGCCAGCAGCTTAATGGGGGTTACAGAAGAGCAGTTCTTC
D: -; J: TRBJ1-2; V: TRBV11-1; size: -; CDR3: CASRNSIGRIYGYTF; DNA: TGTGCCAGCAGGAACTCGATTGGACGGATCTATGGCTACACCTTC
D: -; J: TRBJ1-1; V: TRBV29-1; size: medium-sized; CDR3: CSVGTPRATEAFF; DNA: TGCAGCGTTGGGACCCCCAGGGCGACTGAAGCTTTCTTT
D: -; J: TRBJ2-3; V: TRBV6-1; size: medium-sized; CDR3: CASRGASTDTQYF; DNA: TGTGCCAGCAGAGGCGCCAGCACAGATACGCAGTATTTT
D: -; J: TRBJ2-4; V: TRBV10-3; size: medium-sized; CDR3: CAISEFQGTKNIQYF; DNA: TGTGCCATCAGTGAGTTTCAGGGTACCAAAAACATTCAGTACTTC
D: TRBD1; J: TRBJ2-7; V: TRBV20-1; size: -; CDR3: CSAIRQGLGYEQYF; DNA: TGCAGTGCTATAAGACAGGGTTTGGGCTACGAGCAGTACTTC
D: -; J: TRBJ2-3; V: TRBV6-5; size: medium-sized; CDR3: CASSYSSPGTQYF; DNA: TGTGCCAGCAGTTACTCGTCTCCCGGTACGCAGTATTTT
D: -; J: TRBJ1-3; V: TRBV7-2; size: few; CDR3: CASSLVGGSGNTIYF; DNA: TGTGCCAGCAGCTTAGTCGGGGGATCTGGAAACACCATATATTTT
D: TRBD1; J: TRBJ1-2; V: TRBV6-2/TRBV6-3; size: medium-sized; CDR3: CASSPTGARGYTF; DNA: TGTGCCAGCAGTCCCACAGGGGCGCGGGGCTACACCTTC
D: TRBD2; J: TRBJ2-1; V: TRBV24-1; size: -; CDR3: CATSDSTSGSRDEQFF; DNA: TGTGCCACCAGTGATTCGACTAGCGGGAGTAGGGATGAGCAGTTCTTC
D: -; J: TRBJ2-3; V: TRBV19; size: large; CDR3: CASSIVDGSPPDTQYF; DNA: TGTGCCAGTAGTATAGTGGACGGGAGCCCCCCAGATACGCAGTATTTT
D: -; J: TRBJ1-1; V: TRBV30; size: many; CDR3: CAWGRDTNTEAFF; DNA: TGTGCCTGGGGGAGGGATACGAACACTGAAGCTTTCTTT
D: -; J: TRBJ2-7; V: TRBV12-3/TRBV12-4; size: -; CDR3: CASSLGPQEGYEQYF; DNA: TGTGCCAGCAGTTTAGGACCCCAGGAGGGGTACGAGCAGTACTTC
D: -; J: TRBJ2-3; V: TRBV24-1; size: many; CDR3: CATSDRTRLAASQYF; DNA: TGTGCCACCAGTGATCGCACTAGGCTAGCCGCGTCGCAGTATTTT
D: -; J: TRBJ1-5; V: TRBV12-3/TRBV12-4; size: many; CDR3: CASSARGSQPQHF; DNA: TGTGCCAGCAGCGCCCGCGGTAGCCAGCCCCAGCATTTT
D: TRBD1; J: TRBJ2-1; V: TRBV19; size: large; CDR3: CASSIEGTGTYNEQFF; DNA: TGTGCCAGTAGTATAGAAGGGACAGGTACCTACAATGAGCAGTTCTTC
D: TRBD2; J: TRBJ2-3; V: TRBV4-3; size: few; CDR3: CASSQGWTSGIYDTQYF; DNA: TGCGCCAGCAGCCAAGGATGGACTAGCGGGATTTACGATACGCAGTATTTT
D: -; J: TRBJ1-4; V: TRBV12-3/TRBV12-4; size: medium-sized; CDR3: CASSLLDPNEKLFF; DNA: TGTGCCAGCAGTTTGTTGGACCCAAATGAAAAACTGTTTTTT
D: TRBD1; J: TRBJ2-7; V: TRBV24-1; size: many; CDR3: CATSDFTGDHEQYF; DNA: TGTGCCACCAGTGATTTTACAGGGGACCACGAGCAGTACTTC
D: TRBD1; J: TRBJ2-1; V: TRBV12-3/TRBV12-4; size: -; CDR3: CASGSNSGQGIGNEQFF; DNA: TGTGCTAGTGGTTCCAACTCCGGACAGGGCATTGGCAATGAGCAGTTCTTC
D: -; J: TRBJ2-7; V: TRBV6-5; size: medium-sized; CDR3: CASNRGEYEQYF; DNA: TGTGCCAGCAATCGTGGGGAATACGAGCAGTACTTC